This T cell receptor beta chain came from a study of blood T cell repertoires in COVID-19. At the level of the study: Both acute and convalescent COVID-19 samples were obtained from the United States, Italy and Spain. PBMCs, B-cell-depleted T cells, or T cells were the source of the cDNA or gDNA that made up the material.

This clone appeared a few times. The method was immunoSEQ multiplex PCR; TCRdb's version includes in-frame clones alone and lacks a portion of them. The sample records around 190,000 clones, around 84% being singletons. Trimming cost V 1 base and J 8 bases; bases outside gene matches: 7. The CDR3 is 14 residues long. Germline V gives CDR1 LGHDT, CDR2 YNNKEL (reference sequence). The TCR originated in a woman of 80 years or more with acute or convalescent COVID-19. The sample comprised peripheral blood. The chain combines TRBV3-1 (or the pseudogene TRBV3-2) with TRBJ1-1; 7 nucleotides agree with TRBD1. CDR3 nucleotides: TGTGCCAGCAGCCAAGCCGGGACAGCGGAAGAAGCTTTCTTT. This translates into CASSQAGTAEEAFF.